This T cell receptor (beta chain) was profiled in a study of Ad26.COV2.S vaccination and SARS-CoV-2 variants. Overall study context: Donor got 5x10^10 or 1x10^11 viral particles of Ad26.COV2.S.

V was cut by 2 bases and J by 3 bases, with 14 bases left in between. CDR1 and CDR2 from the germline V gene are MNHEY and SVGAGI. This CDR3 is 16 amino acids long. TCRdb keeps only in-frame clones here, not all; method: immunoSEQ multiplex PCR. The table shows around 350,000 clones, with roughly 85% occurring only once. Study results and caveats: The study found similar non-spike TCR breadth in vaccine and placebo recipients.

Treatment noted: some 19 received Ad26.COV2.S at low or high dose, single or two shots; a few received placebo; per-sample allocation not given. After the first vaccine or placebo injection, samples were drawn on day 63. The donor was a Boston adult aged 18-55 years. Concerning this clone itself: What it recognizes is unknown.

The receptor comes from a person aged 18 to 59 who received the Ad26.COV2.S COVID-19 vaccine or a placebo. The chain recombines TRBV6-5 with TRBJ2-1; D possibly matches TRBD1 or TRBD2 (5 bases each). Sequencing used peripheral blood, obtained in a trial of Ad26.COV2.S vaccine versus placebo. CDR3 loop: CASSYDGGSYYNEQFF. DNA for the CDR3: TGTGCCAGCAGTTACGATGGGGGAAGTTACTACAATGAGCAGTTCTTC.